This T cell receptor beta chain emerged from a study of T cell changes during pregnancy in multiple sclerosis. CDR1 and CDR2 from the germline V gene are ENHRY and SYGVKD. The CDR3 sequence is 15 residues long. V was trimmed by 10 bases and J by 0 bases, leaving 16 bases between them. TCRdb's copy holds only in-frame clones and misses some; the assay was immunoSEQ multiplex PCR. The table includes 70,000 to 95,000 clones, approximately 92% detected once. The specimen was peripheral blood, collected in the first trimester of pregnancy. This chain uses TRBV10-3 with TRBJ1-3; possibly TRBD1 for D (5 bases). The sequence was obtained from a female donor with multiple sclerosis, enrolled in a pregnancy study. CDR3 coding DNA: TGTGCCACAGCACCACAGGCCCTCTCTGGAAACACCATATATTTT. Protein: CATAPQALSGNTIYF.